The rows below give T cell receptor beta chains drawn from one sample of a study of beta chain features in type 1 diabetes. Profiling relied on immunoSEQ multiplex PCR, and the TCRdb table lists in-frame clones only, not all of them. The sample has 350,000 to 450,000 clones; around 12% are singletons. The specimen sequenced was naive CD4+ T cells from blood. The receptors shown here come from a woman between 18 and 29 years old with type 1 diabetes. Each CDR3 is given with its conserved first and last residue. The order of the fields is D gene, V gene, J gene, clone size, CDR3 DNA, CDR3 protein. A D gene is named only where the DNA matches it firmly. Clone size, where shown, is once, few, many, or a class for clones that have expanded.

d_gene: TRBD2; v_gene: TRBV14; j_gene: TRBJ2-7; abundance: few; CDR3nt: TGTGCCAGCAGGCCCAGCGGGGGGGCAGGCGAGCAGTACTTC; CDR3aa: CASRPSGGAGEQYF
d_gene: TRBD2; v_gene: TRBV10-3; j_gene: TRBJ2-1; abundance: NA; CDR3nt: TGTGCCACCGTAGCGGGAGACGCCTACAATGAGCAGTTCTTC; CDR3aa: CATVAGDAYNEQFF
d_gene: NA; v_gene: TRBV19; j_gene: TRBJ1-1; abundance: few; CDR3nt: TGTGCCAGTATATCCACAGGTGAAGCTTTCTTT; CDR3aa: CASISTGEAFF
d_gene: NA; v_gene: TRBV6-6; j_gene: TRBJ1-1; abundance: NA; CDR3nt: TGTGCCAGCAGTTACGCGGTCACTGAAGCTTTCTTT; CDR3aa: CASSYAVTEAFF
d_gene: NA; v_gene: TRBV29-1; j_gene: TRBJ1-2; abundance: NA; CDR3nt: TGCAGCGAGAAAACGGGTGATGGCTACACCTTC; CDR3aa: CSEKTGDGYTF
d_gene: NA; v_gene: TRBV5-6; j_gene: TRBJ2-5; abundance: few; CDR3nt: TGTGCCAGCAGCACACAAGAGACCCAGTACTTC; CDR3aa: CASSTQETQYF
d_gene: TRBD2; v_gene: TRBV5-4; j_gene: TRBJ2-3; abundance: NA; CDR3nt: TGTGCCAGCAGCTTGAGTCTGACTAGCGGACGCACAGATACGCAGTATTTT; CDR3aa: CASSLSLTSGRTDTQYF
d_gene: NA; v_gene: TRBV6-5; j_gene: TRBJ1-4; abundance: NA; CDR3nt: TGTGCCAGCAGTTTACAGAGTTCTAATGAAAAACTGTTTTTT; CDR3aa: CASSLQSSNEKLFF
d_gene: TRBD2; v_gene: TRBV7-2; j_gene: TRBJ2-5; abundance: NA; CDR3nt: TGTGCCAGCAGGAGGACCGGGACTAGCGCACCAGAGACCCAGTACTTC; CDR3aa: CASRRTGTSAPETQYF
d_gene: TRBD2; v_gene: TRBV4-3; j_gene: TRBJ2-7; abundance: NA; CDR3nt: TGCGCCAGCAGCCAAAACCCGGGACTAGCGGGTTCCTACGAGCAGTACTTC; CDR3aa: CASSQNPGLAGSYEQYF
d_gene: NA; v_gene: TRBV11-2; j_gene: TRBJ2-7; abundance: few; CDR3nt: TGTGCCAGCAGCTTATTTGCACAGAACTACGAGCAGTACTTC; CDR3aa: CASSLFAQNYEQYF
d_gene: TRBD1; v_gene: TRBV11-2; j_gene: TRBJ2-5; abundance: few; CDR3nt: TGTGCCAGCAGCTCTTACAGGGGGCGAAATAGAGAGACCCAGTACTTC; CDR3aa: CASSSYRGRNRETQYF
d_gene: NA; v_gene: TRBV6-5; j_gene: TRBJ2-5; abundance: NA; CDR3nt: TGTGCCAGCAGTTACAGTCGGGGTTACCAAGAGACCCAGTACTTC; CDR3aa: CASSYSRGYQETQYF
d_gene: NA; v_gene: TRBV2; j_gene: TRBJ1-1; abundance: few; CDR3nt: TGTGCCAGCATGGCCAGGGGATTAACTGAAGCTTTCTTT; CDR3aa: CASMARGLTEAFF
d_gene: TRBD1; v_gene: TRBV4-3; j_gene: TRBJ2-7; abundance: NA; CDR3nt: TGCGCCAGCAGCCAAGGTGGGGACAGGGGGGACGAGCAGTACTTC; CDR3aa: CASSQGGDRGDEQYF
d_gene: TRBD2; v_gene: TRBV30; j_gene: TRBJ2-5; abundance: few; CDR3nt: TGTGCCTGGGCCGGGGGGCAAGAGACCCAGTACTTC; CDR3aa: CAWAGGQETQYF
d_gene: TRBD2; v_gene: TRBV29-1; j_gene: TRBJ2-3; abundance: NA; CDR3nt: TGCAGCGTCGGTGGAGGGAGGGACACAGATACGCAGTATTTT; CDR3aa: CSVGGGRDTDTQYF
d_gene: NA; v_gene: TRBV13; j_gene: TRBJ1-2; abundance: NA; CDR3nt: TGTGCCAGCAGCTTCCGACAGGAGGGCTACACCTTC; CDR3aa: CASSFRQEGYTF
d_gene: NA; v_gene: TRBV5-1; j_gene: TRBJ1-2; abundance: few; CDR3nt: TGCGCCAGCAGCTTTGGGCAGAACTATGGCTACACCTTC; CDR3aa: CASSFGQNYGYTF
d_gene: TRBD1; v_gene: TRBV19; j_gene: TRBJ1-1; abundance: NA; CDR3nt: TGTGCCAGTAAGGACAGGGCGTCAGCTTTCTTT; CDR3aa: CASKDRASAFF
d_gene: NA; v_gene: TRBV6-5; j_gene: TRBJ2-2; abundance: few; CDR3nt: TGTGCCAGCAGTTACGTACTTGAGTTGGGGGAGCTGTTTTTT; CDR3aa: CASSYVLELGELFF
d_gene: NA; v_gene: TRBV5-6; j_gene: TRBJ1-2; abundance: NA; CDR3nt: TGTGCCAGCAGCTTTCCAGGCACCACTGGGTATGGCTACACCTTC; CDR3aa: CASSFPGTTGYGYTF
d_gene: TRBD1; v_gene: TRBV7-2; j_gene: TRBJ2-5; abundance: NA; CDR3nt: TGTGCCAGCAGCCTCGACAGGGAGCAGACCCAGTACTTC; CDR3aa: CASSLDREQTQYF
d_gene: TRBD2; v_gene: TRBV7-2; j_gene: TRBJ2-1; abundance: few; CDR3nt: TGTGCCAGCAGCCCGAGGACTAGCGGGAGGGCTCGTTCCTACAATGAGCAGTTCTTC; CDR3aa: CASSPRTSGRARSYNEQFF
d_gene: NA; v_gene: TRBV7-9; j_gene: TRBJ1-3; abundance: once; CDR3nt: TGTGCCAGCAGCCATCTGAACGGAGAGGGTACGAATGGAAACACCATATATTTT; CDR3aa: CASSHLNGEGTNGNTIYF
d_gene: NA; v_gene: TRBV6-6; j_gene: TRBJ2-1; abundance: NA; CDR3nt: TGTGCCAGCAGCCCCATTGTTGATGAGCAGTTCTTC; CDR3aa: CASSPIVDEQFF
d_gene: TRBD1; v_gene: TRBV19; j_gene: TRBJ2-1; abundance: NA; CDR3nt: TGTGCCAGTAGTTTTACAGGGGCCGGAAATGAGCAGTTCTTC; CDR3aa: CASSFTGAGNEQFF
d_gene: TRBD2; v_gene: TRBV5-4; j_gene: TRBJ2-3; abundance: NA; CDR3nt: TGTGCCAGCAGCCCTAGCGGGAGAATCACAGATACGCAGTATTTT; CDR3aa: CASSPSGRITDTQYF
d_gene: NA; v_gene: TRBV4-3; j_gene: TRBJ2-3; abundance: NA; CDR3nt: TGCGCCAGCAGCCAAGATGTTTTCGCCTACACAGATACGCAGTATTTT; CDR3aa: CASSQDVFAYTDTQYF
d_gene: TRBD2; v_gene: TRBV28; j_gene: TRBJ2-1; abundance: NA; CDR3nt: TGTGCCAGCAGTCCACCCGGATCCGGGACTAGCGGGAGGGCCGGATTCTTC; CDR3aa: CASSPPGSGTSGRAGFF
d_gene: TRBD2; v_gene: TRBV9; j_gene: TRBJ2-3; abundance: few; CDR3nt: TGTGCCAGCAGCGTTTTAGCGGGAGATACGCAGTATTTT; CDR3aa: CASSVLAGDTQYF
d_gene: TRBD1; v_gene: TRBV30; j_gene: TRBJ1-4; abundance: few; CDR3nt: TGTGCCTGGAGTACCGACAGGGATGGCGAAAAACTGTTTTTT; CDR3aa: CAWSTDRDGEKLFF
d_gene: TRBD1; v_gene: TRBV4-3; j_gene: TRBJ1-1; abundance: few; CDR3nt: TGCGCCAGCAGCCAAGACCTCAGGGGGGACACTGAAGCTTTCTTT; CDR3aa: CASSQDLRGDTEAFF
d_gene: TRBD2; v_gene: TRBV5-6; j_gene: TRBJ2-7; abundance: few; CDR3nt: TGTGCCAGCAGCTGGGAGGGCGAGCAGTACTTC; CDR3aa: CASSWEGEQYF
d_gene: NA; v_gene: TRBV4-3; j_gene: TRBJ2-1; abundance: few; CDR3nt: TGCGCCAGCAGCCATTCCGGGACTCTTACCTACAATGAGCAGTTCTTC; CDR3aa: CASSHSGTLTYNEQFF
d_gene: NA; v_gene: TRBV6-5; j_gene: TRBJ2-2; abundance: few; CDR3nt: TGTGCCAGCAGTTACAATATCGTTAACACCGGGGAGCTGTTTTTT; CDR3aa: CASSYNIVNTGELFF
d_gene: TRBD1; v_gene: TRBV7-9; j_gene: TRBJ2-7; abundance: NA; CDR3nt: TGTGCCAGCAGCACAGGGACAGGGTTTTGGGAGCAGTACTTC; CDR3aa: CASSTGTGFWEQYF
d_gene: NA; v_gene: TRBV19; j_gene: TRBJ1-5; abundance: few; CDR3nt: TGTGCCAGTAGTATAGATAGGGGCAACCAGCATTTT; CDR3aa: CASSIDRGNQHF
d_gene: NA; v_gene: TRBV7-9; j_gene: TRBJ2-7; abundance: NA; CDR3nt: TGTGCCAGCACGTCGCGCTTGCCCTACGAGCAGTACTTC; CDR3aa: CASTSRLPYEQYF
d_gene: NA; v_gene: TRBV7-3; j_gene: TRBJ2-3; abundance: NA; CDR3nt: TGTGCCAGCAGCCCCGCCCGGGTCCTCGCGGGGTCGCAGTATTTT; CDR3aa: CASSPARVLAGSQYF
d_gene: NA; v_gene: TRBV5-6; j_gene: TRBJ2-4; abundance: NA; CDR3nt: TGTGCCAGCAGCCCCCCAAGGAGAGGGGGGGCAACCATTCAGTACTTC; CDR3aa: CASSPPRRGGATIQYF
d_gene: NA; v_gene: TRBV19; j_gene: TRBJ1-1; abundance: NA; CDR3nt: TGTGCCAGTAGTATGGTACGAGGGCGCACTGAAGCTTTCTTT; CDR3aa: CASSMVRGRTEAFF
d_gene: TRBD2; v_gene: TRBV9; j_gene: TRBJ2-1; abundance: few; CDR3nt: TGTGCCAGCAGCGTAGAGGGGGGCGGGAGGGACAATGAGCAGTTCTTC; CDR3aa: CASSVEGGGRDNEQFF
d_gene: TRBD2; v_gene: TRBV29-1; j_gene: TRBJ2-4; abundance: few; CDR3nt: TGCAGCGCTGGACTAGCGGGAGAAGCGGGGGAAACTCCTTTTCAGTACTTC; CDR3aa: CSAGLAGEAGETPFQYF
d_gene: NA; v_gene: TRBV28; j_gene: TRBJ2-7; abundance: NA; CDR3nt: TGTGCCAGCAGTTTATCTCCGGGAACCTACGAGCAGTACTTC; CDR3aa: CASSLSPGTYEQYF
d_gene: TRBD1; v_gene: TRBV14; j_gene: TRBJ1-1; abundance: NA; CDR3nt: TGTGCCAGCAGCCGGACAGGGGTTACTGAAGCTTTCTTT; CDR3aa: CASSRTGVTEAFF
d_gene: TRBD2; v_gene: TRBV9; j_gene: TRBJ2-1; abundance: few; CDR3nt: TGTGCCAGCAGCGTACAGGTAATGGGGGGGAATGAGCAGTTCTTC; CDR3aa: CASSVQVMGGNEQFF
d_gene: TRBD2; v_gene: TRBV6-5; j_gene: TRBJ2-3; abundance: few; CDR3nt: TGTGCCAGCAGTCCGGGGACTAGCGGTACGCAGTATTTT; CDR3aa: CASSPGTSGTQYF
d_gene: TRBD1; v_gene: TRBV28; j_gene: TRBJ1-1; abundance: NA; CDR3nt: TGTGCCAGCAGCTCCCAAGGGACAGGCGGGGCCGCTTTCTTT; CDR3aa: CASSSQGTGGAAFF
d_gene: NA; v_gene: TRBV5-1; j_gene: TRBJ1-2; abundance: few; CDR3nt: TGCGCCAGCAGCTTGGCCGGCAGGTCCGGCTACACCTTC; CDR3aa: CASSLAGRSGYTF
d_gene: NA; v_gene: TRBV14; j_gene: TRBJ2-1; abundance: few; CDR3nt: TGTGCCAGCAGCCAACGAATTCTAGTAGCTGAGCAGTTCTTC; CDR3aa: CASSQRILVAEQFF
d_gene: TRBD2; v_gene: TRBV5-6; j_gene: TRBJ2-3; abundance: NA; CDR3nt: TGTGCCAGCAGCTTGGAGGCTAGCGGGAGGATAGATACGCAGTATTTT; CDR3aa: CASSLEASGRIDTQYF
d_gene: TRBD2; v_gene: TRBV7-2; j_gene: TRBJ2-1; abundance: NA; CDR3nt: TGTGCCAGCAGCTTAGCGGTAGCGGGAGGGGATGAGCAGTTCTTC; CDR3aa: CASSLAVAGGDEQFF
d_gene: NA; v_gene: TRBV25-1; j_gene: TRBJ1-2; abundance: few; CDR3nt: TGTGCCAGCAGTGAAACTGGGCTGTTTTATGGCTACACCTTC; CDR3aa: CASSETGLFYGYTF
d_gene: NA; v_gene: TRBV7-2; j_gene: TRBJ2-2; abundance: NA; CDR3nt: TGTGCCAGCAGCCCGTCCGGGGAGCTGTTTTTT; CDR3aa: CASSPSGELFF
d_gene: NA; v_gene: TRBV30; j_gene: TRBJ2-7; abundance: few; CDR3nt: TGTGCCTGGAGTTCAGGGCACTCCTACGAGCAGTACTTC; CDR3aa: CAWSSGHSYEQYF
d_gene: TRBD2; v_gene: TRBV19; j_gene: TRBJ2-7; abundance: NA; CDR3nt: TGTGCCAGTAGCTCTAGCGGGATAGCCTCCTACGAGCAGTACTTC; CDR3aa: CASSSSGIASYEQYF
d_gene: NA; v_gene: TRBV5-8; j_gene: TRBJ2-5; abundance: once; CDR3nt: TGTGCCAGCAGCTTGAGGAGTCGAGAGACCCAGTACTTC; CDR3aa: CASSLRSRETQYF
d_gene: NA; v_gene: TRBV29-1; j_gene: TRBJ2-1; abundance: NA; CDR3nt: TGCAGCGTTGGTTTCAGCGGGTCCTACAATGAGCAGTTCTTC; CDR3aa: CSVGFSGSYNEQFF
d_gene: NA; v_gene: TRBV19; j_gene: TRBJ2-1; abundance: few; CDR3nt: TGTGCCAGTAGTTCCCGGGTCCTCGACAATGAGCAGTTCTTC; CDR3aa: CASSSRVLDNEQFF